This T cell receptor (beta chain) derives from a study of metastatic and nonmetastatic thyroid tumors. Background on the study: Repertoire comparison spanned blood and tumor or nodule tissue of malignant and benign thyroid patients. The study's findings and limits: According to reports, the diversity of TCR beta was significantly higher in malignant thyroid tumors than in benign nodules, and this held in both blood and tumor samples.

The authors' processing: The study's classifier, a distant-metastasis tool for papillary thyroid cancer, was built using CDR3 differences across clinicopathological groups. TCRdb ran MiXCR on the PCR reads. These V and J calls originate from TCRdb's pipeline instead of the authors' own analysis. The sample holds approximately 50,000 clones, 20% to 25% seen once. In germline, CDR1 is MNHEY, CDR2 SVGAGI. The CDR3 is 15 residues long. Patients underwent thyroid surgery, and none had received any treatment before it. With respect to this clone: No antigen is known for it. One end of the junction does not line up with germline, which may come from a read error.

The chain employs TRBV6-5 and TRBJ2-7, with 9 bases lining up with TRBD2. The source of this sequence is a female donor with papillary thyroid cancer or a benign thyroid nodule (not recorded which). Some clones in this sample may be carry-over from other donors' samples. Sequencing input: blood. The CDR3 coding sequence is TGTGCCAGCAGTGACTCGTCAGCGGGAGGCTACGAGCAGTACTTC. Translated, it gives CASSDSSAGGYEQYF.